What follows are 17 T cell receptor beta chains derived from one specimen sequenced in a study of blood T cells in healthy people across ages. A second PCR, run for roughly 7 to 11 cycles, used a sample-barcoded 5' primer plus a J-beta primer mix. TCRdb analysed the 5' RACE reads with MiXCR anew, one entry per CDR3 protein. The data contain roughly 800,000 distinct CDR3 sequences, approximately 55% of them seen just once; the ten biggest clones take up under 50%. Specimen: blood. These receptors came from a man of 80 years or more in good health.

This clonotype is a singleton in its sample. The chain couples TRBV7-2 to TRBJ2-4, with TRBD2 identical over 10 bases. The J call may be faulty, since TRBJ2-7 better matches the DNA end. This CDR3 is built from 19 residues. The germline CDR1 and CDR2 sequences are SGHTA and FQGNSA. The CDR3 region is CASRKKVVGGSGRTYEQYF. CDR3 sequence (DNA): TGTGCCAGCAGAAAAAAAGTGGTGGGGGGTAGCGGGAGGACCTACGAGCAGTACTTC.

Regarding this clonotype: No conserved phenylalanine or tryptophan ends this CDR3, so it is likely a read error. The chain recombines TRBV12-3 or TRBV12-4 with TRBJ2-3, with D possibly TRBD1 on 6 matching bases. V was clipped by 9 bases and J by 5 bases, with 21 bases between them. This CDR3 has 15 residues. CDR3 nucleotide sequence: TGTGCCAGTAACCCAGGGCAGGGGAAAGGAGATACGCAGTATTCT. It is translated as CASNPGQGKGDTQYS.

The gene calls are TRBV6-5 and TRBJ1-2, with TRBD1 matching 8 bases. The CDR3 length is 14 residues. The germline CDR1 and CDR2 sequences are MNHEY and SVGAGI. The V segment lost 6 bases and the J segment 3 bases; nucleotides outside the gene matches: 6. CDR3 in DNA: TGTGCCAGCAGAGATACAGGGGGTCACTATGGCTACACCTTC. Amino acids: CASRDTGGHYGYTF.

CDR3 DNA: TGTGCCAGCAGCTTAGACGGGAATGAGCAGTTCTTC. It encodes CASSLDGNEQFF. V gene TRBV7-9 combines with J gene TRBJ2-1; no clear D. V lost 1 base and J lost 7, with 5 bases in between. CDR1 is SEHNR and CDR2 is FQNEAQ in the germline V gene (reference sequence). This CDR3 spans 12 amino acids.

The chain combines TRBV29-1 with TRBJ1-2; D remains unclear. Germline V lookup: CDR1 SQVTM, CDR2 ANQGSEA. V lost 4 bases, J lost 3 bases, and 12 bases lay in between. The CDR3 has 13 amino acids. Here the CDR3 reads CSVAKGTDYGYTF. The DNA for the CDR3 is TGCAGCGTTGCGAAGGGAACTGACTATGGCTACACCTTC. The variable domain in full, completed from reference TRBV29-1 and TRBJ1-2, reads SAVISQKPSRDICQRGTSLTIQCQVDSQVTMMFWYRQQPGQSLTLIATANQGSEATYESGFVIDKFPISRPNLTFSTLTVSNMSPEDSSIYLCSVAKGTDYGYTFGSGTRLTVV.

This chain uses TRBV24-1 with TRBJ2-5; D gene ambiguous. This CDR3 is 12 amino acids long. V was shortened by 0 bases and J by 13 bases, with 11 bases between the two germline ends. Germline values: CDR1 KGHDR, CDR2 SFDVKD. CDR3 nucleotide sequence: TGTGCCACCAGTGATTTGGGGTTCGGGCTGTACTTC. It codes for CATSDLGFGLYF.

The chain recombines TRBV12-3 or TRBV12-4 with TRBJ2-5; the match to TRBD2 covers 10 bases. V lost 7 bases to trimming and J lost 5 bases; unmatched junction nucleotides: 7. The CDR3 length is 14 residues. The CDR3 loop reads CASTGGLAAETQYF. The CDR3 bases are TGTGCCAGCACCGGAGGACTAGCGGCGGAGACCCAGTACTTC.

The chain recombines TRBV6-1 with TRBJ2-1; 9 bases are a match to TRBD2. The CDR3 loop spans 16 amino acids. The ends lost 5 bases at V and 9 bases at J; junction bases unmatched: 14. Germline CDR1 MNHNS, CDR2 SASEGT. CDR3 in amino acids: CASSLGLVAGVGEQFF. Here the CDR3 DNA reads TGTGCCAGCAGTCTTGGTTTGGTAGCGGGAGTGGGTGAGCAGTTCTTC.

The chain combines TRBV6-1 with TRBJ2-2; 8 positions match TRBD2. Germline lookup yields CDR1 MNHNS and CDR2 SASEGT. This CDR3 comprises 17 residues. The V gene end was trimmed by 7 bases and the J gene end by 7 bases; junction bases not matched to a gene: 17. CDR3 nucleotide sequence: TGTGCCAGCACCATCCACCGCCTAGCGGGTGGGTTCGGGGAGCTGTTTTTT. This sequence encodes CASTIHRLAGGFGELFF.

J is TRBJ1-1 and V is TRBV18, with 7 nucleotides matching TRBD1. The V gene end was trimmed by 2 bases and the J gene end by 4 bases; junction bases not matched to a gene: 10. From germline, CDR1 is KGHSH and CDR2 LQKENI. This CDR3 is 16 amino acids long. CDR3 region: CASSPGRQGRGTEAFF. The CDR3 DNA follows: TGTGCCAGCTCACCAGGCCGACAGGGTCGAGGCACTGAAGCTTTCTTT.

This chain joins TRBV27 and TRBJ2-7, with TRBD2 matching over 15 bases. Germline V gene lookup returns CDR1 MNHEY and CDR2 SMNVEV (reference sequence). This CDR3 comprises 15 residues. The J segment lost 4 bases and the V segment lost 6 bases, leaving 4 bases of the junction unmatched. CDR3 loop: CASRGLAGGLYEQYF. CDR3 nucleotide sequence: TGTGCCAGCAGGGGACTAGCGGGAGGTTTATACGAGCAGTACTTC.

The V call is TRBV29-1, the J call TRBJ1-2, with 10 positions matching TRBD1. Trimming at V came to 4 bases and at J to 6 bases, leaving 2 bases not matched to a gene. Germline loops: CDR1 SQVTM, CDR2 ANQGSEA. The CDR3 has 12 amino acids. DNA for the CDR3: TGCAGCGTTGGGGACAGGGGAAATGGCTACACCTTC. This gives the protein CSVGDRGNGYTF. Together with reference TRBV29-1 and TRBJ1-2, the CDR3 gives the full variable domain: SAVISQKPSRDICQRGTSLTIQCQVDSQVTMMFWYRQQPGQSLTLIATANQGSEATYESGFVIDKFPISRPNLTFSTLTVSNMSPEDSSIYLCSVGDRGNGYTFGSGTRLTVV.

The chain is built from TRBV21-1 and TRBJ2-3; whether TRBD2, the table's D call, matches the DNA was not checked. TRBV21-1 is designated a pseudogene. The CDR3 covers 18 residues. The CDR3 DNA reads TGTGCCAGCAGCAAAGGTTTTACTAGCGGGAGCCCTCCGGATACGCAGTATTTT. Encoded protein: CASSKGFTSGSPPDTQYF.

CDR3 bases: TGCAGTGCTAGAGAACCTAGCGGGAGAGGGCAGTTCTTC. Translation: CSAREPSGRGQFF. The gene calls are TRBV20-1 and TRBJ2-1; 10 bases line up with TRBD2. CDR1 and CDR2 (germline): DFQATT, SNEGSKA (reference sequence). Trimming cost V 0 bases and J 12 bases; bases outside gene matches: 5. This CDR3 contains 13 residues.

The chain uses TRBV29-1 and TRBJ2-5, with D perhaps matching TRBD2 (6 bases). Germline CDR1 SQVTM, CDR2 ANQGSEA. The CDR3 consists of 12 residues. Trimming stripped 3 bases from V and 4 bases from J, with 9 bases between. For the CDR3, the DNA is TGCAGCGTTGAGCAGGGAGGAGAGACCCAGTACTTC. It translates to CSVEQGGETQYF.

This chain links TRBV24-1 with TRBJ1-2; the match to TRBD1 covers 10 bases. Germline assignment: CDR1 KGHDR and CDR2 SFDVKD. This CDR3 contains 15 residues. V trimming: 4 bases; J trimming: 9 bases; junction bases outside the gene matches: 10. CDR3 sequence (DNA): TGTGCCACCAGTGAGGAGATGAGGACAGGGGGGAGCTACACCTTC. Protein product: CATSEEMRTGGSYTF.

This clonotype showed up many times. The rearrangement joins TRBV7-2 to TRBJ1-2; tentative D call: TRBD1 (6 bases). Trimming stripped 6 bases from V and 8 bases from J, with 16 bases between. The CDR3 runs 13 residues. Germline-derived CDR1 and CDR2 are SGHTA and FQGNSA. The CDR3 DNA follows: TGTGCCAGCAGTAAGGACAGTCGTGGGGGCTACACCTTC. Residues: CASSKDSRGGYTF.